The clone carrying this T cell receptor beta chain has a handful of counts. Antigen unknown. The data were taken from a study of T cells in Graves' hyperthyroidism and ophthalmopathy. Trimming stripped 2 bases from V and 5 bases from J, with 13 bases between. CDR3 length equals 14 residues. CDR1 and CDR2 (germline): LNHDA, SQIVND (reference sequence). General observations from the study: Blood held most thyroid clonotypes expanded above 0.001 frequency.

Using RNA transcripts as the source, TCR beta CDR3 regions were amplified. An initial round of RT-PCR targeting the TCR CDR3 relied on the HTBI primer set. TCRdb passed the multiplex PCR reads through MiXCR, listing each CDR3 protein once. This table holds 300,000 to 500,000 distinct CDR3 sequences, more than 12% found once. Orbital computed tomography, thyroid ultrasound, serum thyroxine and TRAb, and clinical symptoms together informed the diagnoses. The source material was blood. The source is a man aged 50 or older with Graves' ophthalmopathy. V gene TRBV19 combines with J gene TRBJ2-7; D remains unclear. The CDR3 sequence is CASSISPGTNEQYF. The DNA of the CDR3 is TGTGCCAGTAGTATATCCCCGGGCACCAACGAGCAGTACTTC. Based on the CDR3 plus reference TRBV19 and TRBJ2-7, the full variable domain is DGGITQSPKYLFRKEGQNVTLSCEQNLNHDAMYWYRQDPGQGLRLIYYSQIVNDFQKGDIAEGYSVSREKKESFPLTVTSAQKNPTAFYLCASSISPGTNEQYFGPGTRLTVT.